These 15 T cell receptor beta chains share one sample of origin, sequenced in a study of blood T cell repertoires in COVID-19. Clones were read by immunoSEQ multiplex PCR, and TCRdb kept only the in-frame ones, dropping some. The sample yields some 65,000 clones, roughly 75% seen once. The sequencing sample was made of peripheral blood. The receptors stem from a human donor in a cohort sampled during active COVID-19.

The chain joins TRBV6-5 to TRBJ2-2; 9 bases are shared with TRBD1. Trimming removed 5 bases from V and 3 bases from J; junction bases left unmatched: 4. This CDR3 spans 15 amino acids. Germline V gives CDR1 MNHEY, CDR2 SVGAGI. The CDR3 DNA follows: TGTGCCAGCAGTAGGCGGACAGGGGACACCGGGGAGCTGTTTTTT. Translating it yields CASSRRTGDTGELFF.

The chain joins TRBV29-1 to TRBJ2-7; 11 bases line up with TRBD1. In germline, CDR1 is SQVTM, CDR2 ANQGSEA. The CDR3 length is 15 residues. Trimming removed 4 bases from V and 7 bases from J; junction bases left unmatched: 12. DNA of the CDR3: TGCAGCGTTGCTAATCTTGGGACAGGGGGTCGGGAGCAGTACTTC. This gives the protein CSVANLGTGGREQYF.

This chain links TRBV28 with TRBJ1-2; D is possibly TRBD1 (6 bases). Trimming removed 4 bases at V and 8 bases at J, with 20 bases between. Germline V gives CDR1 MDHEN, CDR2 SYDVKM. The CDR3 is 15 amino acids. The CDR3 DNA reads as TGTGCCAGCAGTTCCCTCCGGGACATAAATTGGGGCTACACCTTC. Translation: CASSSLRDINWGYTF.

The chain links TRBV25-1 to TRBJ2-7; possible D gene TRBD1, 5 bases. The germline gives CDR1 MGHDK, CDR2 SYGVNS. CDR3 length equals 12 residues. Trimming removed 7 bases at V and 6 bases at J, with 13 bases between. The CDR3 DNA follows: TGTGCCAGCAAAGAGCTGGGGCGCGAGCAGTACTTC. Translation gives CASKELGREQYF.

The chain carries TRBV28 and TRBJ2-5; possibly TRBD2 for D (7 bases). V was cut by 6 bases and J by 1 base, with 27 bases left in between. CDR3 length equals 19 residues. Germline CDR1 MDHEN, CDR2 SYDVKM. CDR3 residues: CASSRWDGGRGGGQETQYF. The CDR3 region has the DNA TGTGCCAGCAGCCGATGGGACGGCGGTCGGGGAGGGGGCCAAGAGACCCAGTACTTC.

V gene TRBV11-2 combines with J gene TRBJ2-6, with D tentatively TRBD2 (5 bases). Germline V lookup: CDR1 SGHAT, CDR2 FQNNGV. The CDR3 contains 16 residues. V was cut by 3 bases and J by 0 bases, with 9 bases left in between. CDR3 DNA: TGTGCCAGCAGCTTGCCAGGAGGCTCTGGGGCCAACGTCCTGACTTTC. The encoded protein is CASSLPGGSGANVLTF.

The chain is built from TRBV9 and TRBJ2-7; 9 positions match TRBD1. Trimming cost V 0 bases and J 7 bases; bases outside gene matches: 8. The CDR3 has 15 amino acids. CDR1 SGDLS and CDR2 YYNGEE come from the germline V gene. Here the CDR3 reads CASSVVGGQGHEQYF. The CDR3 DNA follows: TGTGCCAGCAGCGTAGTGGGGGGACAGGGCCATGAGCAGTACTTC.

The chain employs TRBV7-6 and TRBJ1-5, with D possibly matching TRBD1 (6 bases). Germline CDR1 SGHVS, CDR2 FNYEAQ. CDR3 length equals 15 residues. V lost 5 bases to trimming and J lost 3 bases, with 14 bases between them. CDR3 bases: TGTGCCAGCAGCGCCCGACAGGAGCTCAATCAGCCCCAGCATTTT. Translated, it gives CASSARQELNQPQHF.

This clone occurred once. V usage is TRBV4-1 and J usage is TRBJ2-4; the D gene is possibly TRBD2 (5 bases). The CDR3 runs to 19 residues. CDR1 MGHRA and CDR2 YSYEKL come from the germline V gene. The V and J ends lost 1 base and 0 bases respectively, with 19 bases between them. CDR3 DNA sequence: TGCGCCAGCAGCCAAGTCCAGTCGGGAACTTCACTAGCCAAAAACATTCAGTACTTC. Protein product: CASSQVQSGTSLAKNIQYF.

This clone turned up a few times. The V call is TRBV28, the J call TRBJ2-7, with 8 positions matching TRBD2. The ends lost 5 bases at V and 0 bases at J; junction bases unmatched: 6. There are 15 residues in the CDR3. Germline-derived CDR1 and CDR2 are MDHEN and SYDVKM. CDR3 in amino acids: CASSAIAGHSYEQYF. In nucleotides, the CDR3 is TGTGCCAGCAGTGCCATAGCGGGGCACTCCTACGAGCAGTACTTC.

The chain combines TRBV10-3 with TRBJ2-6; D is undetermined. The CDR3 consists of 17 residues. Germline V gives CDR1 ENHRY, CDR2 SYGVKD. V lost 4 bases to trimming and J lost 1 base, with 14 bases between them. The CDR3 loop reads CAISAVSLFSGANVLTF. CDR3 DNA: TGTGCCATCAGTGCGGTCTCTCTTTTTTCTGGGGCCAACGTCCTGACTTTC.

V gene TRBV7-2 combines with J gene TRBJ1-5; 7 bases are a match to TRBD1. The CDR3 spans 15 residues. Germline assignment: CDR1 SGHTA and CDR2 FQGNSA. V was pared by 5 bases and J by 3 bases, with 7 bases of the junction left unmatched. The CDR3 DNA sequence: TGTGCCAGCAGCCTAGACAGGGCCATCAATCAGCCCCAGCATTTT. Protein: CASSLDRAINQPQHF.

V and J are TRBV10-3 and TRBJ1-5, with 9 nucleotides matching TRBD1. The V segment lost 4 bases and the J segment 2 bases; nucleotides outside the gene matches: 9. Germline-derived CDR1 and CDR2 are ENHRY and SYGVKD. The length of the CDR3 is 17 residues. The CDR3 DNA sequence: TGTGCCATCAGTGGGGGGGACAGGGTAGAGGGCAATCAGCCCCAGCATTTT. This gives the protein CAISGGDRVEGNQPQHF.

This chain connects TRBV7-6 to TRBJ1-1; D is uncertain. Deletions cut 5 bases from V and 1 base from J, with 14 bases between. In germline, CDR1 is SGHVS, CDR2 FNYEAQ. The CDR3 loop spans 15 amino acids. The CDR3 is CASSPSLLGNTEAFF. CDR3 nucleotides: TGTGCCAGCAGCCCAAGCCTACTTGGGAACACTGAAGCTTTCTTT.

The rearrangement uses TRBV4-1 and TRBJ1-5; D is perhaps TRBD1 (6 bases). The germline V gene has CDR1 MGHRA and CDR2 YSYEKL. Trimming took 0 bases from V and 1 from J, leaving 10 bases between them. The CDR3 totals 16 residues. The CDR3 nucleotides are TGCGCCAGCAGCCAAGAACGGCAGGGGAGCAATCAGCCCCAGCATTTT. The encoded protein is CASSQERQGSNQPQHF.